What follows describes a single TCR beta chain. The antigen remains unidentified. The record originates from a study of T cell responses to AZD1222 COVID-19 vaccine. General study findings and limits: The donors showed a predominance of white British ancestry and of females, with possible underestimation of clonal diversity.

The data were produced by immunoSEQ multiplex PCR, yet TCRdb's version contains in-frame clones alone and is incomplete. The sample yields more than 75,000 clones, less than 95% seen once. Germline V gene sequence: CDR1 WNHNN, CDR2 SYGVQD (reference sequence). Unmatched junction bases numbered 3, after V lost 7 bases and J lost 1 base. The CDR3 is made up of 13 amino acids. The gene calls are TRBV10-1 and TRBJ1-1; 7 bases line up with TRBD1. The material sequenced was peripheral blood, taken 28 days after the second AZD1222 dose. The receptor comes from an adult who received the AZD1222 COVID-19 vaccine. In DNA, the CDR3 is TGCGCCAGCAACGACAGGGCGAACACTGAAGCTTTCTTT. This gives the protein CASNDRANTEAFF.